Following are 4 T cell receptor beta chains from one sample sequenced in a study of vaccination effects on CD4 cells after COVID-19. Data came from immunoSEQ multiplex PCR; TCRdb stores just in-frame clones and leaves some out. The repertoire holds approximately 40,000 clones, 73% seen once, with about a third in the top ten. Ahead of sequencing, the ViraFEST assay grew antigen-specific CD4+ T cells using viral peptide pools. Culture lasted under 13 days before CD4+ T cell isolation. The infection with SARS-CoV-2 (confirmed by PCR) occurred in this person between March and December 2020. Antigen specificity for these receptors is unknown. This sample comprised CD4+ T cells from PBMCs cultured with a peptide pool, obtained before COVID-19 vaccination. The receptors stem from a human donor who had a prior SARS-CoV-2 infection.

The chain couples TRBV10-3 to TRBJ2-7; 9 bases align to TRBD2. The CDR3 consists of 15 residues. Germline V lookup: CDR1 ENHRY, CDR2 SYGVKD. Trimming removed 6 bases from V and 2 bases from J; junction bases left unmatched: 8. In DNA, the CDR3 is TGTGCCATCAGCTCCCGGACTAGCGTGACCTACGAGCAGTACTTC. It codes for CAISSRTSVTYEQYF.

This clone was seen only a few times. This sequence joins TRBV5-1 and TRBJ2-7, with a possible D match to TRBD2 (5 bases). CDR1 SGHRS and CDR2 YFSETQ come from the germline V gene. The CDR3 consists of 14 residues. V shed 0 bases and J shed 2 bases, with 9 bases lying between them. The CDR3 loop reads CASSLVAGAYEQYF. As DNA, the CDR3 is TGCGCCAGCAGCTTGGTGGCGGGTGCCTACGAGCAGTACTTC.

The V gene is TRBV5-4, the J gene TRBJ1-4, with a tentative D call TRBD1 (6 bases). Germline V lookup: CDR1 SGHNT, CDR2 YYREEE (reference sequence). The V end was cut by 4 bases, the J end by 7 bases, with 14 bases between. CDR3 size: 14 residues. The chain's CDR3 is CASSLGGVREKLFF. In DNA form, the CDR3 reads TGTGCCAGCAGCCTAGGGGGAGTTCGTGAAAAACTGTTTTTT.

The J gene is TRBJ1-2, the V gene TRBV27; 8 nucleotides align to TRBD1. The V gene end was trimmed by 7 bases and the J gene end by 3 bases; junction bases not matched to a gene: 10. There are 15 residues in the CDR3. Looked up from germline, CDR1 is MNHEY and CDR2 is SMNVEV (reference sequence). The CDR3 region has the DNA TGTGCCAGCAAACCGACAGGGGCGTCCGACTATGGCTACACCTTC. This sequence encodes CASKPTGASDYGYTF.